These 6 T cell receptor beta chains originate from one sample sequenced in a study of cytomegalovirus exposure and HLA in healthy donors. Primers included in the PCR were 60 Vbeta and 13 Jbeta primers. TCRdb's table, derived via immunoSEQ multiplex PCR, lists solely in-frame clones and lacks some. Of approximately 140,000 clones listed, approximately 88% are singletons. Material: PBMCs. The receptors come from a woman in her thirties or forties in good health and CMV-seronegative.

The chain links TRBV9 to TRBJ2-1, with D possibly being TRBD2 (6 bases). The germline V gene has CDR1 SGDLS and CDR2 YYNGEE. The CDR3 totals 14 residues. V was clipped by 0 bases and J by 8 bases, with 12 bases between them. The CDR3 nucleotides read TGTGCCAGCAGCGTAGACCCGGCGGGGCATGAGCAGTTCTTC. As protein: CASSVDPAGHEQFF. The entire variable domain, with the rest obtained from reference TRBV9 and TRBJ2-1, is as follows: DSGVTQTPKHLITATGQRVTLRCSPRSGDLSVYWYQQSLDQGLQFLIQYYNGEERAKGNILERFSAQQFPDLHSELNLSSLELGDSALYFCASSVDPAGHEQFFGPGTRLTVL.

CDR3 coding DNA: TGCGCCAGCAGCTTGGACGGGAACTATGGCTACACCTTC. Residues: CASSLDGNYGYTF. This sequence joins TRBV5-1 and TRBJ1-2; D not resolved. Trimming stripped 0 bases from V and 2 bases from J, with 5 bases between. From germline, CDR1 is SGHRS and CDR2 YFSETQ. The CDR3 is 13 amino acids.

The chain joins TRBV9 to TRBJ2-3, with D possibly matching TRBD1 (5 bases). From germline, CDR1 is SGDLS and CDR2 YYNGEE. This CDR3 has 14 amino acids. Trimming took 3 bases from V and 0 from J, leaving 8 bases between them. Written as DNA, the CDR3 is TGTGCCAGCAGCGGGGGCGGTAGCACAGATACGCAGTATTTT. Its translation is CASSGGGSTDTQYF.

The CDR3 sequence: CASSTGLATYNEQFF. As DNA, the CDR3 is TGCGCCAGCAGCACAGGACTAGCGACCTACAATGAGCAGTTCTTC. The rearrangement links TRBV5-1 to TRBJ2-1, with 9 bases matching TRBD2. CDR3 length: 15 residues. With 4 bases clipped from V and 2 bases from J, the junction kept 4 bases outside the gene matches. Germline V CDR1 and CDR2: SGHRS, YFSETQ.

The chain links TRBV5-4 to TRBJ2-1, with TRBD2 matching over 8 bases. The V gene end was trimmed by 2 bases and the J gene end by 6 bases; junction bases not matched to a gene: 1. The CDR3 extends over 13 amino acids. The germline V gene encodes CDR1 SGHNT and CDR2 YYREEE (reference sequence). CDR3 in DNA: TGTGCCAGCAGCTTAACTAGCGGCAATGAGCAGTTCTTC. Translated, it gives CASSLTSGNEQFF. The full variable domain, in which reference TRBV5-4 and TRBJ2-1 provide the parts outside the CDR3, is ETGVTQSPTHLIKTRGQQVTLRCSSQSGHNTVSWYQQALGQGPQFIFQYYREEENGRGNFPPRFSGLQFPNYSSELNVNALELDDSALYLCASSLTSGNEQFFGPGTRLTVL.

The chain is built from TRBV6-5 and TRBJ2-3, with D perhaps TRBD1 (6 bases). Germline loops: CDR1 MNHEY, CDR2 SVGAGI. V dropped 6 bases and J dropped 7 bases, with 20 bases sitting between them. The CDR3 covers 15 residues. The CDR3 bases are TGTGCCAGCAGCCTAACGACAGGCATGCAGAATACGCAGTATTTT. As protein: CASSLTTGMQNTQYF.